The 12 T cell receptor beta chains given below trace back to one sample, sequenced in a study of cytomegalovirus exposure and HLA in healthy donors. The table came from immunoSEQ multiplex PCR; TCRdb's copy has only in-frame clones and leaves some out. Altogether 80,000 to 90,000 clones are present, around 96% being singletons, with the ten largest covering 0.6% to 0.95%. Sequencing used PBMCs. These receptors all come from a man younger than 35 in good health and CMV-seronegative.

The V and J genes are TRBV5-1 and TRBJ1-2, with D tentatively TRBD1 (5 bases). Per the germline V gene, CDR1 is SGHRS and CDR2 is YFSETQ. This CDR3 is 13 amino acids long. Deletions cut 1 base from V and 2 bases from J, with 6 bases between. The DNA of the CDR3 is TGCGCCAGCAGCTTGCAGGGAAACTATGGCTACACCTTC. It encodes CASSLQGNYGYTF.

CDR3: CASSSTGNTEAFF. In nucleotides, the CDR3 is TGTGCCAGCAGTTCTACAGGGAACACTGAAGCTTTCTTT. The gene calls are TRBV6-6 and TRBJ1-1; a weak D match, TRBD1 (5 bases). V was shortened by 4 bases and J by 1 base, with 7 bases between the two germline ends. There are 13 residues in the CDR3. Germline CDR1 is MNHNY and CDR2 is SVGAGI (reference sequence).

This chain uses TRBV27 with TRBJ2-7; 7 nucleotides line up with TRBD1. Germline values: CDR1 MNHEY, CDR2 SMNVEV (reference sequence). J was trimmed by 6 bases and V by 4 bases; bases with no gene match: 6. This CDR3 comprises 13 residues. The CDR3 loop reads CASSSYRGGEQYF. The CDR3 DNA sequence: TGTGCCAGCAGTTCCTACAGGGGCGGCGAGCAGTACTTC.

Concerning this clone: Mismatch with germline at one junction end may stem from a read error. The J gene is TRBJ1-1, the V gene TRBV4-1; TRBD1 matches 7 bases. Germline V gives CDR1 MGHRA, CDR2 YSYEKL. CDR3 length: 15 amino acids. The CDR3 DNA reads as TGCGCCAGCAGCCAAGGGGGACAGATGAACACTGAAGCCTTCTTT. Residues: CASSQGGQMNTEAFF.

The chain carries TRBV5-6 and TRBJ1-2, with 7 nucleotides matching TRBD1. The CDR3 runs to 14 residues. J was trimmed by 4 bases and V by 2 bases; bases with no gene match: 5. The germline gives CDR1 SGHDT, CDR2 YYEEEE. The CDR3 sequence: CASSLQGLPYGYTF. CDR3 nucleotide sequence: TGTGCCAGCAGCTTACAGGGGCTACCCTATGGCTACACCTTC.

The chain uses TRBV6-5 and TRBJ2-5; TRBD2 matches 7 bases. The CDR3 is 15 amino acids. J gave up 5 bases and V 0 bases, and 6 bases lay outside the gene matches. Germline V gene data show CDR1 as MNHEY and CDR2 as SVGAGI. CDR3 loop: CASSYSIGRRETQYF. The CDR3 DNA reads TGTGCCAGCAGTTACTCGATCGGGAGGAGGGAGACCCAGTACTTC.

The V call is TRBV19, the J call TRBJ1-2; TRBD1 matches at 10 bases. Germline V lookup: CDR1 LNHDA, CDR2 SQIVND (reference sequence). The ends lost 5 bases at V and 2 bases at J; junction bases unmatched: 11. The CDR3 length is 17 residues. The CDR3 here is CASSATGGAKPNYGYTF. The CDR3, as DNA: TGTGCCAGTAGTGCGACAGGGGGCGCGAAGCCCAACTATGGCTACACCTTC.

The chain employs TRBV11-2 and TRBJ1-3; D is ambiguous. V was trimmed by 1 base and J by 2 bases, leaving 6 bases between them. Germline V CDR1 and CDR2: SGHAT, FQNNGV. This CDR3 is 14 amino acids long. CDR3 amino acids: CASSLGRTGNTIYF. The CDR3 DNA reads as TGTGCCAGCAGCTTAGGGCGGACTGGAAACACCATATATTTT.

The gene calls are TRBV4-3 and TRBJ1-1; 10 bases match TRBD1. Trimming took 0 bases from V and 4 from J; bases not matched to a gene: 2. Germline CDR1 LGHNA, CDR2 YSLEER. The length of the CDR3 is 15 residues. The chain's CDR3 is CASSQERTGGTEAFF. The DNA for the CDR3 is TGCGCCAGCAGCCAAGAGCGGACAGGGGGCACTGAAGCTTTCTTT.

This clone was seen only once. The chain joins TRBV7-8 to TRBJ2-3; no definite D call. The germline gives CDR1 SGHVS, CDR2 FQNEAQ. The CDR3 has 13 amino acids. Trimming pared 0 bases from V and 10 bases from J, leaving 11 bases between. DNA for the CDR3: TGTGCCAGCAGCTTAGCGCTGTCAGAAGCGCAGTATTTT. It codes for CASSLALSEAQYF.

V and J are TRBV11-2 and TRBJ2-1; perhaps TRBD2 as D (5 bases). Germline loops: CDR1 SGHAT, CDR2 FQNNGV. V was clipped by 3 bases and J by 3 bases, with 15 bases between them. The CDR3 runs 16 residues. The chain's CDR3 is CASSFTAARDYNEQFF. Here the CDR3 DNA reads TGTGCCAGCAGCTTTACGGCCGCCCGGGACTACAATGAGCAGTTCTTC.

The chain links TRBV5-1 to TRBJ2-3; TRBD1 agrees at 7 bases. Trimming took 1 base from V and 3 from J; bases not matched to a gene: 8. Per germline, CDR1 SGHRS and CDR2 YFSETQ. CDR3 size: 16 residues. The CDR3 DNA follows: TGCGCCAGCAGCTTGTACATGGCAGGGGGTACAGATACGCAGTATTTT. This gives the protein CASSLYMAGGTDTQYF.